This entry describes one T cell receptor beta chain. The target antigen is unknown. Expressed TCRB transcripts got sequenced, as all isolated RNA was reverse transcribed. The table came from immunoSEQ multiplex PCR; TCRdb's copy has only in-frame clones and leaves some out. Here the sample spans roughly 380,000 clones, around 19% being singletons. The entry originates in a study of beta chain features in type 1 diabetes. Trimming removed 6 bases at V and 10 bases at J, with 10 bases between. The CDR3 has 11 residues. Germline lookup yields CDR1 ENHRY and CDR2 SYGVKD. Overall study results and limits: An over-representation of cells with high TCR expression could result from cDNA sequencing. For patients, the naive, central memory and Treg TCRB repertoires appeared more alike than for healthy donors. Shortening of TCRB CDR3s, moderate but significant, appeared in all four CD4+ subsets of Type 1 diabetes patients.

Sequenced material: naive CD4+ T cells from blood. The TCR originated in a woman in her late teens or twenties in good health. V gene TRBV10-3 combines with J gene TRBJ2-1; D call uncertain. The CDR3 is CAIRRELEQFF. The CDR3 region has the DNA TGTGCCATCAGAAGAGAGCTAGAGCAGTTCTTC.